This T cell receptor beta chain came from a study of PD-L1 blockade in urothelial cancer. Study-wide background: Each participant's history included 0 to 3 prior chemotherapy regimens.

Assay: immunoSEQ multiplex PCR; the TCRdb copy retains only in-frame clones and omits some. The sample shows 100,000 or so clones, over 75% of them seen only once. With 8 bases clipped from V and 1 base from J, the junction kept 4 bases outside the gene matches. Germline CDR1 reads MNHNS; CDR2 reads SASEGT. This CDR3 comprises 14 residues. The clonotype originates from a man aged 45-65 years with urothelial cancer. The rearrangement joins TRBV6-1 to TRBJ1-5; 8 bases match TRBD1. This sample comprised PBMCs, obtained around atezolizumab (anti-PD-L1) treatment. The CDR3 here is CASERTGSNQPQHF. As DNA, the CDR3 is TGTGCCAGCGAAAGGACAGGGAGCAATCAGCCCCAGCATTTT.